A selection of T cell receptor beta chains follows, all from one sample in a study of shared clonotypes between healthy human individuals. This table comes from immunoSEQ multiplex PCR, and its TCRdb copy is limited to in-frame clones, with some not included. Here the sample spans 700,000 or so clones, 72% being singletons. Sequencing was carried out using memory CD4+ T cells sorted from blood. The source of these receptors is a woman under 40 in good health. The CDR3 runs from the conserved cysteine through the conserved F or W. A D gene is named only where the DNA matches it firmly. The listing skips clone size in some rows; elsewhere it reads once, few, many or a size class.

len: 16
abundance: -
v_gene: TRBV13
d_gene: TRBD2
j_gene: TRBJ2-1
CDR3aa: CASSRTLAGSANEQFF
CDR3nt: TGTGCCAGCAGCAGAACGTTAGCGGGAAGTGCAAATGAGCAGTTCTTC

len: 14
abundance: once
v_gene: TRBV2
d_gene: -
j_gene: TRBJ2-1
CDR3aa: CASSVDPRYNEQFF
CDR3nt: TGTGCCAGCAGTGTAGACCCACGCTACAATGAGCAGTTCTTC

len: 13
abundance: once
v_gene: TRBV25-1
d_gene: -
j_gene: TRBJ2-1
CDR3aa: CASGFSGYNEQFF
CDR3nt: TGTGCCAGCGGATTTAGCGGTTACAATGAGCAGTTCTTC

len: 14
abundance: -
v_gene: TRBV6-6
d_gene: TRBD1
j_gene: TRBJ2-3
CDR3aa: CASNHRGHTDTQYF
CDR3nt: TGTGCCAGCAACCACAGGGGGCACACAGATACGCAGTATTTT

len: 15
abundance: once
v_gene: TRBV5-1
d_gene: TRBD1
j_gene: TRBJ2-1
CDR3aa: CASSLTQGVYNEQFF
CDR3nt: TGCGCCAGCAGCTTAACTCAGGGGGTCTACAATGAGCAGTTCTTC

len: 14
abundance: -
v_gene: TRBV28
d_gene: TRBD2
j_gene: TRBJ2-5
CDR3aa: CASSLRRERETQYF
CDR3nt: TGTGCCAGCAGTTTAAGGCGGGAGCGAGAGACCCAGTACTTC

len: 13
abundance: -
v_gene: TRBV19
d_gene: TRBD1
j_gene: TRBJ1-2
CDR3aa: CASNGQGIPGYTF
CDR3nt: TGTGCCAGTAATGGACAGGGCATCCCTGGCTACACCTTC

len: 15
abundance: -
v_gene: TRBV11-2
d_gene: -
j_gene: TRBJ2-1
CDR3aa: CASSLSGQGGDEQFF
CDR3nt: TGTGCCAGCAGCCTAAGCGGGCAGGGGGGCGATGAGCAGTTCTTC

len: 12
abundance: -
v_gene: TRBV18
d_gene: -
j_gene: TRBJ2-1
CDR3aa: CASSPGSLGQFF
CDR3nt: TGTGCCAGCTCTCCCGGGTCTCTGGGGCAGTTCTTC

len: 14
abundance: -
v_gene: TRBV6-5
d_gene: TRBD1
j_gene: TRBJ1-3
CDR3aa: CASRDRGSGNTIYF
CDR3nt: TGTGCCAGCAGGGACAGGGGATCGGGAAACACCATATATTTT

len: 12
abundance: -
v_gene: TRBV28
d_gene: -
j_gene: TRBJ2-5
CDR3aa: CASSTVQETQYF
CDR3nt: TGTGCCAGCAGTACTGTCCAGGAGACCCAGTACTTC

len: 14
abundance: -
v_gene: TRBV5-1
d_gene: TRBD2
j_gene: TRBJ2-1
CDR3aa: CASATSGVGNEQFF
CDR3nt: TGCGCCAGCGCAACTAGCGGAGTGGGGAATGAGCAGTTCTTC

len: 14
abundance: once
v_gene: TRBV2
d_gene: -
j_gene: TRBJ2-1
CDR3aa: CASSELAMYNEQFF
CDR3nt: TGTGCCAGCAGTGAATTGGCAATGTACAATGAGCAGTTCTTC

len: 16
abundance: -
v_gene: TRBV28
d_gene: TRBD1
j_gene: TRBJ2-7
CDR3aa: CASSSPQGEASYEQYF
CDR3nt: TGTGCCAGCAGTTCCCCACAGGGGGAGGCCTCCTACGAGCAGTACTTC

len: 16
abundance: -
v_gene: TRBV5-8
d_gene: TRBD1
j_gene: TRBJ2-1
CDR3aa: CASSQHRGFSYNEQFF
CDR3nt: TGTGCCAGCAGCCAGCACAGGGGTTTCTCCTACAATGAGCAGTTCTTC

len: 15
abundance: -
v_gene: TRBV15
d_gene: -
j_gene: TRBJ1-6
CDR3aa: CATSRAGRGISPLHF
CDR3nt: TGTGCCACCAGCAGAGCCGGGAGGGGGATATCACCCCTCCACTTT

len: 12
abundance: -
v_gene: TRBV6-6
d_gene: -
j_gene: TRBJ1-6
CDR3aa: CATYNRDSPLHF
CDR3nt: TGTGCCACCTATAACCGGGATTCACCCCTCCACTTT

len: 15
abundance: -
v_gene: TRBV27
d_gene: TRBD2
j_gene: TRBJ2-7
CDR3aa: CASSFLAGGEYEQYF
CDR3nt: TGTGCCAGCAGTTTCCTAGCGGGAGGGGAGTACGAGCAGTACTTC

len: 12
abundance: -
v_gene: TRBV10-1
d_gene: -
j_gene: TRBJ2-5
CDR3aa: CASSEMYGTQYF
CDR3nt: TGCGCCAGCAGTGAGATGTACGGGACCCAGTACTTC

len: 15
abundance: -
v_gene: TRBV5-6
d_gene: TRBD1
j_gene: TRBJ1-4
CDR3aa: CASSLGFQGVEKLFF
CDR3nt: TGTGCCAGCAGCTTAGGATTCCAGGGGGTTGAAAAACTGTTTTTT

len: 14
abundance: -
v_gene: TRBV11-2
d_gene: -
j_gene: TRBJ2-1
CDR3aa: CASSFRGPYNEQFF
CDR3nt: TGTGCCAGCAGCTTCAGGGGTCCCTACAATGAGCAGTTCTTC

len: 15
abundance: -
v_gene: TRBV2
d_gene: -
j_gene: TRBJ1-5
CDR3aa: CASSPLLVGNQPQHF
CDR3nt: TGTGCCAGCAGTCCCCTGCTTGTCGGCAATCAGCCCCAGCATTTT

len: 15
abundance: -
v_gene: TRBV27
d_gene: -
j_gene: TRBJ2-3
CDR3aa: CASSFMVSGTDTQYF
CDR3nt: TGTGCCAGCAGCTTTATGGTGTCGGGGACAGATACGCAGTATTTT

len: 13
abundance: -
v_gene: TRBV28
d_gene: -
j_gene: TRBJ2-1
CDR3aa: CASWGAGLNEQFF
CDR3nt: TGTGCCAGCTGGGGGGCAGGATTGAATGAGCAGTTCTTC

len: 12
abundance: -
v_gene: TRBV5-5
d_gene: -
j_gene: TRBJ2-3
CDR3aa: CASSRAEGTQYF
CDR3nt: TGTGCCAGCAGCCGGGCAGAAGGTACGCAGTATTTT